This TCR beta chain was captured by sequencing in a study of vaccination and CD4 T cells after COVID-19. Overall study findings and caveats: Convalescent patients displayed spike mono-reactivity in 304 of 307 vaccine-specific clones.

About this clonotype: Its specificity is not known.

The assay that was used to sequence DNA from cultured CD4+ T cells was the Oncomine TCR Beta short-read assay. From the PCR reads, TCRdb called clonotypes with MiXCR, one entry per CDR3 protein. The table lists about 9,700 distinct CDR3 sequences, around 50% of them singletons. Germline CDR1 is MGHRA and CDR2 is YSYEKL. The ends were cut back, 3 bases at V and 2 bases at J, with 12 bases in the middle. This CDR3 has 15 amino acids. Treatment: approximately 9-day PBMC culture with coronavirus spike peptide pools or control peptides (ViraFEST assay). ViraFEST expanded antigen-specific T cells with peptide pools, then sequenced TCRs.

Sequenced: CD4+ T cells from blood, cultured in vitro. This chain uses TRBV4-1 with TRBJ2-3; TRBD2 might be the D (5 bases). The sequence was obtained from a human donor who had recovered from COVID-19. CDR3 coding DNA: TGCGCCAGCAGCCATCGGAGGACTTTCACAGATACGCAGTATTTT. This codes for CASSHRRTFTDTQYF.